This entry is about one T cell receptor (beta chain). Its antigen is unidentified. Generated by immunoSEQ multiplex PCR, the TCRdb table keeps only in-frame clones and is missing some. The sample carries approximately 410,000 clones, around 92% recorded once. The entry originates in a study of Ad26.COV2.S vaccination and SARS-CoV-2 variants. General study results and limits: Among vaccine recipients, spike-specific TCR breadth exceeded that of placebo recipients.

Trimming pared 3 bases from V and 3 bases from J, leaving 11 bases between. Looked up from germline, CDR1 is LGHNA and CDR2 is YSLEER. The CDR3 covers 14 residues. Regarding treatment: 19 received Ad26.COV2.S at low or high dose, single or two shots; 5 received placebo; per-sample allocation not given. Sampling happened 63 days after the first vaccine or placebo injection. V is TRBV4-3 and J is TRBJ1-2, with D tentatively TRBD1 (6 bases). The source is a person aged 18-65 years who received the Ad26.COV2.S COVID-19 vaccine or a placebo. Sequencing was performed on peripheral blood, taken in a trial of Ad26.COV2.S vaccine versus placebo. The CDR3 region has the DNA TGCGCCAGCAGCCAGAGGGGGGGTTACTATGGCTACACCTTC. It is translated as CASSQRGGYYGYTF.